The T cell receptor (beta chain) under discussion was sequenced for a study of human T cells and chemical hapten exposure. Study findings and constraints: Unchanged with DPC sensitization were TCRs above 1 in 1000 frequency.

One entry per CDR3 protein, called by TCRdb with MiXCR from the RACE reads. The data contain around 200,000 distinct CDR3 sequences, around a quarter of them singletons. Specified time point: patch test 3, about 24 weeks after DPC sensitization. As for treatment: therapeutic diphenylcyclopropenone sensitization with weekly scalp DPC. Germline V gene lookup returns CDR1 DFQATT and CDR2 SNEGSKA (reference sequence). Unmatched junction bases numbered 11, after V lost 6 bases and J lost 2 bases. The CDR3 spans 15 residues. About this clonotype: As yet, its antigen is unknown.

The V call is TRBV20-1, the J call TRBJ2-3; 7 bases fit TRBD2. The clonotype comes from a middle-aged woman with alopecia areata. Some clones in this sample may be carry-over from other donors' samples. The sequenced sample was whole blood, obtained in connection with sensitization to the hapten diphenylcyclopropenone (DPC). The CDR3 protein is CSAERPAGSTDTQYF. CDR3 coding DNA: TGCAGTGCCGAACGCCCAGCGGGGTCCACAGATACGCAGTATTTT.